A single sample gave rise to the 23 T cell receptor beta chains below, sequenced in a study of blood T cell repertoires in COVID-19. Data came from immunoSEQ multiplex PCR; TCRdb stores just in-frame clones and leaves some out. The data show about 180,000 clones, with about 86% seen just once and 9.5% to 15% held by the top ten. The sequenced sample consisted of peripheral blood. These TCRs come from a woman in her 70s with COVID-19, enrolled during active disease.

The chain has TRBV20-1 and TRBJ2-1; the D gene is possibly TRBD2 (5 bases). This CDR3 contains 14 residues. Germline CDR1 reads DFQATT; CDR2 reads SNEGSKA (reference sequence). V shed 3 bases and J shed 8 bases, with 17 bases lying between them. CDR3 in DNA: TGCAGTGCTAGTTCGGTAGCGCCGTACGATGAGCAGTTCTTC. As protein: CSASSVAPYDEQFF.

The rearrangement links TRBV6-6 to TRBJ2-7, with D maybe TRBD1 (6 bases). The CDR3 has 13 residues. V lost 7 bases and J 6 bases, leaving 16 bases between the germline ends. The germline gives CDR1 MNHNY, CDR2 SVGAGI (reference sequence). This CDR3 reads CASKLKGETEQYF. CDR3 bases: TGTGCCAGCAAACTAAAGGGGGAAACCGAGCAGTACTTC.

This sequence joins TRBV3-1 (or the pseudogene TRBV3-2) and TRBJ2-1; the D gene is possibly TRBD2 (6 bases). Trimming removed 0 bases at V and 6 bases at J, with 9 bases between. Germline values: CDR1 LGHDT, CDR2 YNNKEL (reference sequence). The CDR3 loop spans 14 amino acids. The CDR3 sequence is CASSQERGFNEQFF. CDR3 coding DNA: TGTGCCAGCAGCCAAGAGCGGGGTTTCAATGAGCAGTTCTTC.

The chain carries TRBV30 and TRBJ2-7; no clear D gene. This CDR3 comprises 14 residues. Germline V gene data show CDR1 as GTSNPN and CDR2 as SVGIG (reference sequence). V dropped 3 bases and J dropped 6 bases, with 18 bases sitting between them. The CDR3 nucleotides are TGTGCCTGGAGCGCCTCCGATGGGCTGGGCGAGCAGTACTTC. Translation: CAWSASDGLGEQYF.

V gene TRBV19 combines with J gene TRBJ1-2; 10 nucleotides match TRBD1. Per the germline V gene, CDR1 is LNHDA and CDR2 is SQIVND (reference sequence). Trimming removed 6 bases from V and 4 bases from J; junction bases left unmatched: 8. This CDR3 has 15 residues. Here the CDR3 DNA reads TGTGCCAGTAGCCCGGACAGGGGGTTGGTCTATGGCTACACCTTC. As protein: CASSPDRGLVYGYTF. Filled out from reference TRBV19 and TRBJ1-2, the complete variable domain reads DGGITQSPKYLFRKEGQNVTLSCEQNLNHDAMYWYRQDPGQGLRLIYYSQIVNDFQKGDIAEGYSVSREKKESFPLTVTSAQKNPTAFYLCASSPDRGLVYGYTFGSGTRLTVV.

The chain combines TRBV10-3 with TRBJ1-4; D is ambiguous. The CDR3 sequence is 12 residues long. Germline V CDR1 and CDR2: ENHRY, SYGVKD. Trimming shortened V by 8 bases and J by 7 bases, and 11 bases separated the two germline ends. CDR3 sequence: CAIGPGVEKLFF. The CDR3 bases are TGTGCCATCGGTCCCGGGGTTGAAAAACTGTTTTTT.

The chain uses TRBV11-2 and TRBJ2-1; 13 bases fit TRBD2. This CDR3 is 16 amino acids long. V was pared by 1 base and J by 6 bases, with 3 bases of the junction left unmatched. The germline gives CDR1 SGHAT, CDR2 FQNNGV. DNA of the CDR3: TGTGCCAGCAGCTTAGTACTAGCGGGAGGGGGCAATGAGCAGTTCTTC. Translating it yields CASSLVLAGGGNEQFF.

The genes are TRBV6-5 and TRBJ2-7, with a weak D call TRBD1 (6 bases). CDR3 length equals 16 residues. V lost 0 bases to trimming and J lost 1 base, with 13 bases between them. Per the germline V gene, CDR1 is MNHEY and CDR2 is SVGAGI. CDR3 sequence: CASSYSGAQLSYEQYF. The DNA of the CDR3 is TGTGCCAGCAGTTACTCGGGGGCCCAACTGTCCTACGAGCAGTACTTC.

The chain joins TRBV19 to TRBJ1-5; 7 nucleotides line up with TRBD1. After removal of 5 bases from V and 2 bases from J, the junction contained 9 bases not matched to a gene. The length of the CDR3 is 16 residues. Germline V gives CDR1 LNHDA, CDR2 SQIVND (reference sequence). The CDR3 here is CASSPPKGAGNQPQHF. The CDR3 DNA reads as TGTGCCAGTAGTCCGCCAAAGGGGGCTGGCAATCAGCCCCAGCATTTT.

The chain carries TRBV6-4 and TRBJ1-1, with D maybe TRBD1 (6 bases). CDR1 is MRHNA, CDR2 SNTAGT, per germline. V dropped 7 bases and J dropped 2 bases, with 14 bases sitting between them. This CDR3 has 14 amino acids. The CDR3: CASKLRGGNTEAFF. CDR3 DNA: TGTGCCAGCAAATTGAGAGGGGGAAACACTGAAGCTTTCTTT.

This chain connects TRBV15 to TRBJ2-4; a weak D match, TRBD1 (6 bases). From germline, CDR1 is LNHNV and CDR2 YYDKDF (reference sequence). The CDR3 has 12 amino acids. V was cut by 0 bases and J by 12 bases, with 9 bases left in between. The CDR3 nucleotides are TGTGCCACCAGCAGAGATCAGGGGCGTCAGTACTTC. This sequence encodes CATSRDQGRQYF.

The CDR3: CASSTGGRGEKLFF. The CDR3 bases are TGTGCCAGCAGCACAGGGGGCCGTGGGGAAAAACTGTTTTTT. This chain connects TRBV5-6 to TRBJ1-4; 9 bases map to TRBD1. Germline CDR1 is SGHDT and CDR2 is YYEEEE. CDR3 length: 14 residues. Trimming at V came to 4 bases and at J to 8 bases, leaving 6 bases not matched to a gene. The variable domain in full, with the rest retrieved from reference TRBV5-6 and TRBJ1-4, is DAGVTQSPTHLIKTRGQQVTLRCSPKSGHDTVSWYQQALGQGPQFIFQYYEEEERQRGNFPDRFSGHQFPNYSSELNVNALLLGDSALYLCASSTGGRGEKLFFGSGTQLSVL.

This chain joins TRBV4-1 and TRBJ1-5; no definite D call. Germline assignment: CDR1 MGHRA and CDR2 YSYEKL. The CDR3 sequence is 15 residues long. V was pared by 1 base and J by 7 bases, with 14 bases between. The CDR3, as DNA: TGCGCCAGCAGCCAAGGAGTAGCAGCCGGGCAGCCCCAGCATTTT. This gives the protein CASSQGVAAGQPQHF.

This chain joins TRBV10-3 and TRBJ2-7; 10 nucleotides align to TRBD2. V lost 3 bases and J lost 9; bases outside the gene matches: 11. The length of the CDR3 is 15 residues. CDR1 is ENHRY, CDR2 SYGVKD, per germline. As DNA, the CDR3 is TGTGCCATCAGTGAAGCGGGAGGGGGTCTCGGTGGGCAGTACTTC. As protein: CAISEAGGGLGGQYF.

The chain joins TRBV30 to TRBJ2-1; TRBD1 is a possible D gene (5 bases). The germline V gene has CDR1 GTSNPN and CDR2 SVGIG (reference sequence). Trimming stripped 7 bases from V and 2 bases from J, with 18 bases between. CDR3 length equals 15 residues. The CDR3 region is CASTSGSGTYNEQFF. CDR3 nucleotides: TGTGCCTCTACCTCAGGGTCCGGCACCTACAATGAGCAGTTCTTC.

The V call is TRBV30, the J call TRBJ1-2; D is possibly TRBD1 (6 bases). Germline lookup yields CDR1 GTSNPN and CDR2 SVGIG (reference sequence). Trimming took 5 bases from V and 3 from J, leaving 22 bases between them. CDR3 size: 16 residues. CDR3 bases: TGTGCCTGGCTGGGGGGGCAGGAGTCGCCCGACTATGGCTACACCTTC. Amino acid sequence: CAWLGGQESPDYGYTF.

This clone was found a few times. The chain links TRBV19 to TRBJ1-5, with D maybe TRBD1 (6 bases). This CDR3 contains 14 residues. Between the trimmed V and J ends, which lost 5 bases and 4 bases, there was a span of 12 bases. The germline gives CDR1 LNHDA, CDR2 SQIVND (reference sequence). The CDR3 reads CASSSQGLNQPQHF. Here the CDR3 DNA reads TGTGCCAGTAGTTCCCAGGGGCTTAATCAGCCCCAGCATTTT.

The J gene is TRBJ2-3, the V gene TRBV28; TRBD1 might be the D (5 bases). The CDR3 sequence is 14 residues long. Deletions cut 6 bases from V and 4 bases from J, with 14 bases between. CDR1 and CDR2 (germline): MDHEN, SYDVKM. The CDR3 DNA reads as TGTGCCAGCAGCACACCTAAGGGGTCAGATACGCAGTATTTT. Its translation is CASSTPKGSDTQYF.

This clone was picked up one time. The chain employs TRBV27 and TRBJ1-2, with TRBD1 matching over 7 bases. Per the germline V gene, CDR1 is MNHEY and CDR2 is SMNVEV (reference sequence). V dropped 7 bases and J dropped 0; count of bases not matched to a gene: 8. The length of the CDR3 is 15 residues. The CDR3: CASTSLGQSNYGYTF. The CDR3 DNA is TGTGCCAGCACCTCCCTGGGACAGTCTAACTATGGCTACACCTTC.

The rearrangement uses TRBV11-2 and TRBJ2-7; 12 bases agree with TRBD2. The CDR3 has 15 residues. The junction had 5 bases not matched to a gene; V was cut back by 1 base and J by 7 bases. Germline V gene data show CDR1 as SGHAT and CDR2 as FQNNGV. The CDR3 DNA reads as TGTGCCAGCAGCTTAGGGACTAGCGGGATGTGGGAGCAGTACTTC. Translation gives CASSLGTSGMWEQYF.

This clone appeared once. The rearrangement uses TRBV11-2 and TRBJ2-7; TRBD1 matches 7 bases. V lost 4 bases, J lost 2 bases, and 2 bases stayed unmatched. CDR1 and CDR2 from the germline V gene are SGHAT and FQNNGV. The CDR3 has 13 residues. The CDR3 loop reads CASSYRGPYEQYF. As DNA, the CDR3 is TGTGCCAGCAGCTACAGGGGACCCTACGAGCAGTACTTC.

This chain uses TRBV6-2 or TRBV6-3 with TRBJ1-2, with D hard to call. CDR1 and CDR2 (germline): MNHEY, SVGEGT. V was cut by 6 bases and J by 3 bases, with 11 bases left in between. This CDR3 spans 13 amino acids. Written as DNA, the CDR3 is TGTGCCAGCAGCCGAGACATGCACTATGGCTACACCTTC. It is translated as CASSRDMHYGYTF.

This chain connects TRBV7-9 to TRBJ2-5; weak D call: TRBD2 (6 bases). Germline assignment: CDR1 SEHNR and CDR2 FQNEAQ (reference sequence). The V end lost 5 bases, the J end lost 4 bases, and 20 bases lay between the germline ends. This CDR3 is 16 amino acids long. Written as DNA, the CDR3 is TGTGCCAGCAGCAAAAGGGGCGGCGGGATCGGAGAGACCCAGTACTTC. It yields the protein CASSKRGGGIGETQYF.